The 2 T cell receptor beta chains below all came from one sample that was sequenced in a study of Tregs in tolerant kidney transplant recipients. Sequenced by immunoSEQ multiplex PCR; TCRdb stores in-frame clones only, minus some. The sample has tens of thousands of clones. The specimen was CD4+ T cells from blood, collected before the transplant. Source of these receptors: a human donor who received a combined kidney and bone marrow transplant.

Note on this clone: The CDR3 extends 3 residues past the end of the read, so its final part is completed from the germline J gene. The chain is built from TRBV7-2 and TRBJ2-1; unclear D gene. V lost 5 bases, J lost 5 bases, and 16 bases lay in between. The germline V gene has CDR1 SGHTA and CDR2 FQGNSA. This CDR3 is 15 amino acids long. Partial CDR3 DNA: TGTGCCAGCAGCATTCCGTTAGGGTCCCACAATGAG. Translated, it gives CASSIPLGSHNE. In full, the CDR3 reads CASSIPLGSHNEQFF.

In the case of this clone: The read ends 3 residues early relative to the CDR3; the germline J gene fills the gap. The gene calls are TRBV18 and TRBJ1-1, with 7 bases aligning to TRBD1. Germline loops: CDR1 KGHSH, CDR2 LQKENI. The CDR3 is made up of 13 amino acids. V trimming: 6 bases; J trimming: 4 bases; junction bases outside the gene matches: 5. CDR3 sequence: CASSQKGATEAFF. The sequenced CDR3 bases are TGTGCCAGCTCTCAAAAGGGGGCCACTGAA.